This T cell receptor beta chain was identified during a study of early T cells in non-severe SARS-CoV-2 infection (dated by TCRdb to the early 2020s). Notes on the research overall: Because TCR sequencing was done on bulk RNA from unsorted whole blood, the alpha and beta chains could not be paired. The paper as a whole reports these results and caveats: VDJdb matching was skewed toward anti-spike CD8 responses and likely underestimated virus-specific expansions by missing private and CD4 specificities.

From a lookup of the germline V gene, CDR1 and CDR2 are SGHRS and YFSETQ. The CDR3 holds 16 amino acids from the cysteine to the phenylalanine. The only DNA kept is the CDR3, 48 bases in frame from the first base. V is shortened by 4 bases, J by 4 bases, and the region joining them spans 19 bases. In its sample, this clonotype was seen a few times. What this receptor recognizes is not known. Base qualities are not at hand, and no much larger clone is one base apart. Library generation was performed with 5' RACE. Reads for this sample came from a NextSeq 500. The TCR library protocol attached unique molecular identifiers to individual cDNA molecules to correct for sequencing error and PCR bias. Sequencing covered both TCR alpha and beta chains, and within each sample the abundances of alpha and beta sequences were tightly co-correlated. Per the original workflow: Decombinator V4 was used to annotate the V gene, J gene and CDR3 of the TCR sequences. Expanded TCRs were defined as changing significantly between any two time points under a Poisson model with p below 0.0001. TCR abundances were normalised to the total number of TCRs sequenced per sample and were expressed as counts per million. MAIT TCRs were defined by TRAV1-2 paired with TRAJ12, TRAJ20 or TRAJ33, and iNKT TCRs by TRAV10 paired with TRAJ18. VDJdb, accessed 1 November 2021, was searched for CMV, EBV and SARS-CoV-2 annotated TCRs, excluding TCRs annotated for multiple antigens. TCRdb reprocessing: public reads trimmed at Q25 with fastp, clones called with MiXCR, in-frame beta chains kept. Rows with a matching CDR3 protein are joined into one entry that keeps the most common DNA and genes. TCRdb, not the authors, supplied the V and J calls. The sample yields about 81,000 distinct CDR3 sequences; around 15% were counted once. 10% to 11% of the sample belongs to the ten largest clones.

Set within a cohort of healthcare workers in London, UK, this nested case-control study involved weekly PCR testing of nasopharyngeal swabs along with blood sampling. Healthcare workers were recruited during the week of the UK lockdown, between 23 and 31 March 2020, and followed weekly for up to about 15 weeks. The sequenced material came from whole blood. The chain couples TRBV5-1 to TRBJ2-3, with a tentative D call of TRBD1 or TRBD2, each matching 7 bases. This clonotype was obtained from an adult who was a healthcare worker with PCR-confirmed SARS-CoV-2 infection or an uninfected control (not recorded which). The DNA sequence is TGCGCCAGCAGCCCCCCAGGGGGGGGCCGAGCAGATACGCAGTATTTT. Protein translation: CASSPPGGGRADTQYF.